These T cell receptor beta chains were read from a single sample in a study of control samples from healthy donors and cancer patients. Method: immunoSEQ multiplex PCR; TCRdb's copy keeps in-frame clones and lacks some. The sample lists around 110,000 clones, more than 75% occurring once. Material: blood. The origin of the receptors is a woman in her seventies in good health. CDR3s include the opening cysteine and the closing phenylalanine or tryptophan. D genes are given only for firm matches. Clone size is shown for a subset of rows, as once, few, many or a class of expanded clone.

>TRBD1|TRBJ1-1|-|TRBV19|15
CASKRTGAMNTEAFF
TGTGCCAGTAAGAGGACAGGGGCCATGAACACTGAAGCTTTCTTT
>-|TRBJ1-1|once|TRBV3-1/TRBV3-2|15
CASSQAGDGDTEAFF
TGTGCCAGCAGCCAGGCAGGGGATGGGGACACTGAAGCTTTCTTT
>TRBD2|TRBJ2-3|-|TRBV15|15
CATGPTGGGTDTQYF
TGTGCCACCGGTCCCACGGGGGGAGGCACAGATACGCAGTATTTT
>-|TRBJ2-1|-|TRBV29-1|14
CSVLRDSSYNEQFF
TGCAGCGTTTTACGGGATTCGTCCTACAATGAGCAGTTCTTC
>-|TRBJ1-5|-|TRBV6-5|11
CASSTGHLQHF
TGTGCCAGCAGTACCGGACATCTCCAGCATTTT
>-|TRBJ1-5|-|TRBV12-3/TRBV12-4|13
CASSLSEIPAQHF
TGTGCCAGCAGTTTATCGGAAATTCCCGCCCAGCATTTT
>-|TRBJ1-5|-|TRBV12-3/TRBV12-4|13
CASSRDTLRTQHF
TGTGCCAGCAGTCGGGACACCCTTCGCACCCAGCATTTT
>TRBD1|TRBJ1-2|-|TRBV27|15
CASSYSGTGMYGYTF
TGTGCCAGCAGTTATTCCGGGACAGGGATGTATGGCTACACCTTC
>TRBD1|TRBJ2-2|-|TRBV11-1|16
CASSLLPGGRTGELFF
TGTGCCAGCAGCTTACTCCCAGGGGGACGCACCGGGGAGCTGTTTTTT
>TRBD2|TRBJ2-5|-|TRBV2|14
CASSAQLASETQYF
TGTGCCAGCAGTGCCCAACTAGCGTCAGAGACCCAGTACTTC
>-|TRBJ1-1|-|TRBV12-3/TRBV12-4|11
CASSFASEAFF
TGTGCCAGCAGTTTCGCTTCTGAAGCTTTCTTT
>TRBD1|TRBJ2-7|-|TRBV20-1|14
CSASLRDRGYEQYF
TGCAGTGCTAGTCTCCGGGACAGGGGCTACGAGCAGTACTTC
>TRBD2|TRBJ2-3|-|TRBV27|15
CASRIAGGPADTQYF
TGTGCCAGCAGGATAGCGGGGGGGCCGGCAGATACGCAGTATTTT
>-|TRBJ2-7|-|TRBV12-3/TRBV12-4|11
CASSLGREQYF
TGTGCCAGCAGTTTGGGGCGTGAGCAGTACTTC
>-|TRBJ1-3|-|TRBV18|14
CASSQSDGRNTIYF
TGTGCCAGCTCACAATCAGACGGAAGAAACACCATATATTTT
>-|TRBJ1-5|-|TRBV5-6|13
CASSGVSNQPQHF
TGTGCCAGCAGCGGGGTCAGCAATCAGCCCCAGCATTTT
>TRBD1|TRBJ2-3|-|TRBV5-4|15
CASSGTGGGTDTQYF
TGTGCCAGCAGCGGGACAGGGGGAGGGACAGATACGCAGTATTTT
>-|TRBJ1-4|-|TRBV27|15
CASSLLGATNEKLFF
TGTGCCAGCAGTTTACTGGGAGCAACTAATGAAAAACTGTTTTTT
>TRBD1|TRBJ2-1|-|TRBV20-1|11
CSARDKGQGFF
TGCAGTGCTAGAGATAAAGGACAGGGGTTCTTC
>-|TRBJ2-4|-|TRBV18|12
CASSPQGDIQYF
TGTGCCAGCTCACCACAGGGCGACATTCAGTACTTC
>-|TRBJ2-2|-|TRBV7-3|14
CASSPSKDTGELFF
TGTGCCAGCAGCCCATCCAAGGACACCGGGGAGCTGTTTTTT
>-|TRBJ1-6|-|TRBV5-1|17
CASSLVSPRRGDSPLHF
TGCGCCAGCAGCTTGGTATCGCCACGGCGGGGAGATTCACCCCTCCACTTT
>-|TRBJ2-5|-|TRBV2|14
CASSERRNQETQYF
TGTGCCAGCAGTGAACGACGCAACCAAGAGACCCAGTACTTC
>TRBD1|TRBJ1-4|-|TRBV25-1|14
CASSEGTGVQKLFF
TGTGCCAGCAGTGAGGGGACAGGGGTACAAAAACTGTTTTTT
>-|TRBJ1-2|-|TRBV7-3|12
CASSFSTEGYTF
TGTGCCAGCAGCTTTAGTACAGAGGGCTACACCTTC
>TRBD2|TRBJ2-3|-|TRBV4-2|17
CASSQDRKRGATDTQYF
TGTGCCAGCAGCCAAGATAGGAAGCGGGGGGCCACAGATACGCAGTATTTT
>-|TRBJ2-7|-|TRBV19|14
CASSVVGRSYEQYF
TGTGCCAGTAGTGTCGTGGGGCGGTCCTACGAGCAGTACTTC
>-|TRBJ2-6|once|TRBV15|16
CATSRSRTSGANVLTF
TGTGCCACCAGCAGGTCGCGAACCTCTGGGGCCAACGTCCTGACTTTC
>TRBD2|TRBJ2-7|-|TRBV19|15
CASSIQVAGDYEQYF
TGTGCCAGTAGTATCCAGGTAGCGGGAGATTACGAGCAGTACTTC
>-|TRBJ1-3|few|TRBV7-8|15
CASSPAVSSGNTIYF
TGTGCCAGCAGCCCCGCGGTGTCCTCTGGAAACACCATATATTTT
>-|TRBJ2-3|once|TRBV7-8|13
CASSLGRVEKLYF
TGTGCCAGCAGCTTAGGTCGTGTGGAAAAGCTATATTTT